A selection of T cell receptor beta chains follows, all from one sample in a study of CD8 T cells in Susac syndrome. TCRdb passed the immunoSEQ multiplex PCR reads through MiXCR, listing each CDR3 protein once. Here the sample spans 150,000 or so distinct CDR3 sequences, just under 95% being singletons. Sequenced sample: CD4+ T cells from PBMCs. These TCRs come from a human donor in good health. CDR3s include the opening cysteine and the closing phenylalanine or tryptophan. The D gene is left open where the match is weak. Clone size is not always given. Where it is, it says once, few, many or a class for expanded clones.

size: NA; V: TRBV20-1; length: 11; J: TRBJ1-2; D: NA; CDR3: CSARDKDDYTF; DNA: TGCAGTGCTAGAGATAAGGATGACTACACCTTC
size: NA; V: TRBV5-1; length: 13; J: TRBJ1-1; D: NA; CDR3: CASKWDMNTEAFF; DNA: TGCGCCAGCAAATGGGACATGAACACTGAAGCTTTCTTT
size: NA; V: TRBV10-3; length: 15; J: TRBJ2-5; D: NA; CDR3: CAISEGRGRRETQYF; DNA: TGTGCCATCAGTGAAGGGAGGGGGCGACGAGAGACCCAGTACTTC
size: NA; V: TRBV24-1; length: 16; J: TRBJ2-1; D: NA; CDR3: CATSDLHYRSYNEQFF; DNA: TGTGCCACCAGTGATTTGCACTACCGCTCCTACAATGAGCAGTTCTTC
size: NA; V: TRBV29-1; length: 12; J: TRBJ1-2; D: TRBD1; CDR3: CSVGQGRYGYTF; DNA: TGCAGCGTTGGACAGGGACGGTATGGCTACACCTTC
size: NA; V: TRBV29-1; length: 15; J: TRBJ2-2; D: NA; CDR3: CSALQGTFNTGELFF; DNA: TGCAGCGCTCTACAGGGAACCTTTAACACCGGGGAGCTGTTTTTT
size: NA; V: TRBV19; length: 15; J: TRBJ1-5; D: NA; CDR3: CASTEGAGRRVPQHF; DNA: TGTGCCAGTACGGAAGGGGCAGGGAGGCGGGTGCCCCAGCATTTT
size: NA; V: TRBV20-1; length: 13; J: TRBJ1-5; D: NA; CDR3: CSARMPVTEPQHF; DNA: TGCAGTGCTAGGATGCCAGTGACGGAGCCCCAGCATTTT
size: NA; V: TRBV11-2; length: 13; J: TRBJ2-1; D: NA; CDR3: CASSLAGTLIVFF; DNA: TGTGCCAGCAGCTTAGCCGGGACTCTTATTGTGTTCTTC
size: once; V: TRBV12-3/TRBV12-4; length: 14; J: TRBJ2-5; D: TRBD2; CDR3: CASRHGGAGETQYF; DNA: TGTGCCAGCAGACACGGGGGGGCCGGTGAGACCCAGTACTTC
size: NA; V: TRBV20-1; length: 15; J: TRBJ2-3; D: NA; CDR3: CSARDPRGSGDTQYF; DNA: TGCAGTGCTAGAGATCCGAGGGGCTCGGGGGATACGCAGTATTTT
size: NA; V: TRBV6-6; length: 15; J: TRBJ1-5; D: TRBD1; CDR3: CASSRQGAGDQPQHF; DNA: TGTGCCAGCAGTAGACAGGGGGCGGGAGATCAGCCCCAGCATTTT
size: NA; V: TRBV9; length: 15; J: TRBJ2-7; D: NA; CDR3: CASSVVDSAFAEQYF; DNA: TGTGCCAGCAGCGTAGTTGACAGCGCTTTCGCCGAGCAGTACTTC
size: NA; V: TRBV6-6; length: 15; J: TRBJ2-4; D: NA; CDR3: CASSYRPVAKNIQYF; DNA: TGTGCCAGCAGTTACCGGCCTGTAGCCAAAAACATTCAGTACTTC
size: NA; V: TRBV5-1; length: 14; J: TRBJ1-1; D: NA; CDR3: CASSRGEGGTEAFF; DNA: TGCGCCAGCTCCCGAGGAGAGGGAGGCACTGAAGCTTTCTTT
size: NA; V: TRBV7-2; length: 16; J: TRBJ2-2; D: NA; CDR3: CASTPIGGGGTGELFF; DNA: TGTGCCAGCACACCCATTGGCGGGGGCGGCACCGGGGAGCTGTTTTTT
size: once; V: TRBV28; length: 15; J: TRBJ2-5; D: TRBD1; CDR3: CASSPGDRGKETQYF; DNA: TGTGCCAGCAGTCCGGGGGACAGGGGGAAGGAGACCCAGTACTTC
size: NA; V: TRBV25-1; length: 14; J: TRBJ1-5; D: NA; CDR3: CASSEYRSAQPQHF; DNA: TGTGCCAGCAGTGAATACAGGTCTGCTCAGCCCCAGCATTTT
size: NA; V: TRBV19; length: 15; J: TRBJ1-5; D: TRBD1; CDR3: CASRPGQGSNQPQHF; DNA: TGTGCCAGTAGGCCGGGACAGGGGAGCAATCAGCCCCAGCATTTT
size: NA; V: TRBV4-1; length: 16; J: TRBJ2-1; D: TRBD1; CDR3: CASSQAPRQGNGEQFF; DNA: TGCGCCAGCAGCCAAGCCCCTAGACAGGGGAATGGTGAGCAGTTCTTC
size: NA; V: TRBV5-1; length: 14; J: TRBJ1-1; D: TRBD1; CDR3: CASSLEGQEDGAFF; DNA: TGCGCCAGCAGCTTGGAAGGACAGGAGGATGGAGCTTTCTTT
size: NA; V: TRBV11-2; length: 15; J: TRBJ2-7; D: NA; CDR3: CASSRDLGPSYEQYF; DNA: TGTGCCAGCAGCCGCGACCTGGGTCCTAGCTACGAGCAGTACTTC
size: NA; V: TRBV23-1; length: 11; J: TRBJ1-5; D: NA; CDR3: CASSQSQPQHF; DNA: TGCGCCAGCAGTCAATCCCAGCCCCAGCATTTT
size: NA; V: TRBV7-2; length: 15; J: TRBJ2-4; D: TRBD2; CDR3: CASSLESAGGGIQYF; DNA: TGTGCCAGCAGCTTAGAATCGGCGGGGGGGGGAATTCAGTACTTC
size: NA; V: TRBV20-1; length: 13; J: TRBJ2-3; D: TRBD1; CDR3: CSARKGATDTQYF; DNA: TGCAGTGCTAGAAAGGGGGCTACAGATACGCAGTATTTT